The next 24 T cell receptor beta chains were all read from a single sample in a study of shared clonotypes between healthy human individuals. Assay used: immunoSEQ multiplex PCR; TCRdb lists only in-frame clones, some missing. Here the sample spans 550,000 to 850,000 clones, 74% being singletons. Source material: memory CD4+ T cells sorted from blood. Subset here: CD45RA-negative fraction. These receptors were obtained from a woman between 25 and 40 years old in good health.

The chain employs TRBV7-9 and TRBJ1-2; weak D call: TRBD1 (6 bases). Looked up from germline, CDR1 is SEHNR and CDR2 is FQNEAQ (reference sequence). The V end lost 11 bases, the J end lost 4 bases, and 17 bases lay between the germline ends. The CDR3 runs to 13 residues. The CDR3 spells CAGMATGTYGYTF. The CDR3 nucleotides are TGTGCCGGAATGGCCACAGGGACCTATGGCTACACCTTC.

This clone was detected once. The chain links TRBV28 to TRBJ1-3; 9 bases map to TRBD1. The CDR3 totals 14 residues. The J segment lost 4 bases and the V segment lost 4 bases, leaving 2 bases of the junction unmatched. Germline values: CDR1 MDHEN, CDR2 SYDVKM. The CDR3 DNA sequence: TGTGCCAGCAGTTCCACAGGGGGCGGAAACACCATATATTTT. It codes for CASSSTGGGNTIYF.

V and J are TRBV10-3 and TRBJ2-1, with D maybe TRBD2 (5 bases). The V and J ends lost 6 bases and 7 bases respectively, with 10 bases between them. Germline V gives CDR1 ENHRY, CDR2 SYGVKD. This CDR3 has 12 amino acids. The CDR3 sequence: CAIRGRLNEQFF. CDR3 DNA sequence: TGTGCCATCAGGGGCAGACTAAATGAGCAGTTCTTC.

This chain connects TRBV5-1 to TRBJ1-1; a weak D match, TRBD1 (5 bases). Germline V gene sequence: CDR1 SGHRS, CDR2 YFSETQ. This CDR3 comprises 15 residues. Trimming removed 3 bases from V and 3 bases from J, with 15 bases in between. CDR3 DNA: TGCGCCAGCAGCTCGGGGACCGCCAAAGACACTGAAGCTTTCTTT. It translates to CASSSGTAKDTEAFF.

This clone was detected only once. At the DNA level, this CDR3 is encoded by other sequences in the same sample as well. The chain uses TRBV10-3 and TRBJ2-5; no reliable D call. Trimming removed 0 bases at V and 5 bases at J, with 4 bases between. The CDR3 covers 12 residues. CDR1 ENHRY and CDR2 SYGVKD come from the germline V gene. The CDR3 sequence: CAISESRETQYF. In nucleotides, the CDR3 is TGTGCCATCAGTGAGTCCCGGGAGACCCAGTACTTC.

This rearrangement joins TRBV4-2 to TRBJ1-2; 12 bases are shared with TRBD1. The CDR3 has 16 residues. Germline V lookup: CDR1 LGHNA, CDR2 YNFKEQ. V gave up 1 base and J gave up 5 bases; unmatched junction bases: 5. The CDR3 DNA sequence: TGTGCCAGCAGCCAAGCGTCGGGACAGGGGGCGTATGGCTACACCTTC. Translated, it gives CASSQASGQGAYGYTF.

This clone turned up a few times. The CDR3 protein is CASRLRVGSGRSNEQFF. The CDR3 coding sequence is TGTGCCAGCCGGTTGAGAGTAGGGAGCGGGAGATCCAATGAGCAGTTCTTC. This rearrangement joins TRBV28 to TRBJ2-1; 8 bases match TRBD2. CDR1 and CDR2 (germline): MDHEN, SYDVKM. There are 17 residues in the CDR3. V dropped 8 bases and J dropped 6; count of bases not matched to a gene: 18.

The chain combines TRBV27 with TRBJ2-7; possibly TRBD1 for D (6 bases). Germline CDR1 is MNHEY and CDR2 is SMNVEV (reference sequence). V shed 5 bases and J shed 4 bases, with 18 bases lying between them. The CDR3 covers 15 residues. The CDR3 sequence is CASSNTGLPPYEQYF. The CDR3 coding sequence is TGTGCCAGCAGTAACACAGGGCTCCCCCCTTACGAGCAGTACTTC.

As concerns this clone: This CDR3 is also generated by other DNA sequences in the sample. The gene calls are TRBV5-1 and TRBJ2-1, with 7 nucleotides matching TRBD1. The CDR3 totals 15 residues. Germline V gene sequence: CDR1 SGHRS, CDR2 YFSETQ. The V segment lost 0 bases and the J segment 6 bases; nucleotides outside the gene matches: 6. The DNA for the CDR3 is TGCGCCAGCAGCTTGGGGGACAGAGATTTCAATGAGCAGTTCTTC. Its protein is CASSLGDRDFNEQFF.

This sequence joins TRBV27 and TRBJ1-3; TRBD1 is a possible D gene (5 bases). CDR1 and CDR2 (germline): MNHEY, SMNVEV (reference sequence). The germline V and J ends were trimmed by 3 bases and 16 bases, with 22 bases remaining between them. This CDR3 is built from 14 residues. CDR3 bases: TGTGCCAGCAGTTTGGTTGGGGCTCTCGCTCGGAGTTATTTT. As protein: CASSLVGALARSYF.

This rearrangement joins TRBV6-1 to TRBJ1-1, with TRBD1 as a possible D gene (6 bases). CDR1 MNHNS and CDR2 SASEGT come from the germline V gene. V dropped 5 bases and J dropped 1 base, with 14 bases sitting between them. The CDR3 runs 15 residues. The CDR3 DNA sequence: TGTGCCAGCAGTCCCGGGGGGACACCGAACACTGAAGCTTTCTTT. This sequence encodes CASSPGGTPNTEAFF.

For the CDR3, the DNA is TGTGCCAGCAGCCGAATTATACAGGGAATTGGAAACACCATATATTTT. Residues: CASSRIIQGIGNTIYF. The chain recombines TRBV14 with TRBJ1-3; maybe TRBD1 (6 bases). Trimming took off 4 bases at V and 3 bases at J, with 16 bases between the two ends. This CDR3 has 16 amino acids. Germline V lookup: CDR1 SGHDN, CDR2 FVKESK.

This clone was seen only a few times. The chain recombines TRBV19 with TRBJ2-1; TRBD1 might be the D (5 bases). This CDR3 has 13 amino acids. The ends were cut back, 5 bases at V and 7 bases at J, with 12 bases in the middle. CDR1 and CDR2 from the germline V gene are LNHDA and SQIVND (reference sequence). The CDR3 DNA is TGTGCCAGTAGTGGCAGGGTGGGGAATGAGCAGTTCTTC. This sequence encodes CASSGRVGNEQFF.

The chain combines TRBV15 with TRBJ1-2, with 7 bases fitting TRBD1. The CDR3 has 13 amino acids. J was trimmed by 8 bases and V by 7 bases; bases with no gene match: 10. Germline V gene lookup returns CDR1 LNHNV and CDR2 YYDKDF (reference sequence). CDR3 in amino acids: CATTQGGGIGYTF. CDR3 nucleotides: TGTGCCACCACCCAGGGGGGAGGAATCGGCTACACCTTC.

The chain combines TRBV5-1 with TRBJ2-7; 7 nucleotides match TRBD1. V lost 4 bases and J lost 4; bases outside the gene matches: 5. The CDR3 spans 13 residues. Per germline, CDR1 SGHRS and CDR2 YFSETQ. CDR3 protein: CASSKDRFYEQYF. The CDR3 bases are TGCGCCAGCAGCAAGGACAGGTTTTACGAGCAGTACTTC.

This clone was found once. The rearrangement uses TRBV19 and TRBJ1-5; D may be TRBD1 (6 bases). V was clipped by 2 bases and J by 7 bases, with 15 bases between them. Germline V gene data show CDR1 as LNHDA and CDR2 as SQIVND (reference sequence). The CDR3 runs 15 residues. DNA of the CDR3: TGTGCCAGTAGTATACAGGGGCAAGAAGGACAGCCCCAGCATTTT. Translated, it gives CASSIQGQEGQPQHF.

The DNA of the CDR3 is TGTGCCAGCAGTTTGACTAGCGGGAGAGGCGAGCAGTACTTC. It encodes CASSLTSGRGEQYF. This rearrangement joins TRBV28 to TRBJ2-7; 12 bases are shared with TRBD2. With V trimmed by 3 bases and J by 6 bases, 3 bases remained unmatched. Per germline, CDR1 MDHEN and CDR2 SYDVKM. This CDR3 region has 14 residues.

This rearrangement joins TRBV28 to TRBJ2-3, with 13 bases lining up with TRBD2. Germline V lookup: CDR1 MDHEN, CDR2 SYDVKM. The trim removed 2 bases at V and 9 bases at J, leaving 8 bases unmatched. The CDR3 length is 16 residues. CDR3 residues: CASSLRTSGSRRTQYF. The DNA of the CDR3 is TGTGCCAGCAGTTTAAGGACTAGCGGGAGTAGACGAACGCAGTATTTT.

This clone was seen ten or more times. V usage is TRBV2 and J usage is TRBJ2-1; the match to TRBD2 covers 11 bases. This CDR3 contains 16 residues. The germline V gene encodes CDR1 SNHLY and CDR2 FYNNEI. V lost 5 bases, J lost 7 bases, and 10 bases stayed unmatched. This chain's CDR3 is CASSRLAGPRGNEQFF. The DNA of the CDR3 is TGTGCCAGCAGTCGACTAGCGGGGCCTCGGGGGAATGAGCAGTTCTTC. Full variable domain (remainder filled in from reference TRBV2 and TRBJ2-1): EPEVTQTPSHQVTQMGQEVILRCVPISNHLYFYWYRQILGQKVEFLVSFYNNEISEKSEIFDDQFSVERPDGSNFTLKIRSTKLEDSAMYFCASSRLAGPRGNEQFFGPGTRLTVL.

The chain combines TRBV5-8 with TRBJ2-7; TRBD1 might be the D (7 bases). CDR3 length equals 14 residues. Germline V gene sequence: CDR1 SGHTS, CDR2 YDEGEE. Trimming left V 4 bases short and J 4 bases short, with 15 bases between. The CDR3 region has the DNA TGTGCCAGCAGCGCCAGGGGGGATCGATACGAGCAGTACTTC. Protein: CASSARGDRYEQYF. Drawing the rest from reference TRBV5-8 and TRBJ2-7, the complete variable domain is EAGVTQSPTHLIKTRGQQATLRCSPISGHTSVYWYQQALGLGLQFLLWYDEGEERNRGNFPPRFSGRQFPNYSSELNVNALELEDSALYLCASSARGDRYEQYFGPGTRLTVT.

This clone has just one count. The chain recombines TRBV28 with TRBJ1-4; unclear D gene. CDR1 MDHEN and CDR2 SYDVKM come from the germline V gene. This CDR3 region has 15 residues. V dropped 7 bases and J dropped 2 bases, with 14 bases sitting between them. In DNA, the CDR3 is TGTGCCAGCACCCCGGCGGGTGGTACTAATGAAAAACTGTTTTTT. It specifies CASTPAGGTNEKLFF.

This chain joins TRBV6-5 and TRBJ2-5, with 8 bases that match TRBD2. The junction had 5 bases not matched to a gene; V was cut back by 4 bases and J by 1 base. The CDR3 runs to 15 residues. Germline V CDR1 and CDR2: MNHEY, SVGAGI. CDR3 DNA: TGTGCCAGCAGTTCCATGACTAGCGTCCAAGAGACCCAGTACTTC. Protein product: CASSSMTSVQETQYF.

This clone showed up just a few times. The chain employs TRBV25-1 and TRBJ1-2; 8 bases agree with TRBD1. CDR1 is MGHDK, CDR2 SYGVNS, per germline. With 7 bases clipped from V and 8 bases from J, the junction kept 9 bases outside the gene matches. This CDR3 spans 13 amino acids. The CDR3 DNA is TGTGCCAGCACTCCCGGACAGGGAGCCGGCTACACCTTC. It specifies CASTPGQGAGYTF.

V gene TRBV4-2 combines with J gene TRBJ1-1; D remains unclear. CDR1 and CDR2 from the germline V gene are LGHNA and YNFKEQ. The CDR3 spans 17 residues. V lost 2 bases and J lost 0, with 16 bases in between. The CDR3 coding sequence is TGTGCCAGCAGCCAAAGTTCGACTAGGCTCATGAACACTGAAGCTTTCTTT. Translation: CASSQSSTRLMNTEAFF.